Following are 27 T cell receptor beta chains from one sample sequenced in a study of CD4+ T cells in melanoma. Sequencing was performed with immunoSEQ multiplex PCR; in TCRdb, only in-frame clones are kept and a portion is missing. In the table there are some 13,000 clones, approximately 73% of which are singletons. Sequencing was performed on cells from a culture (not recorded whether cultured in vitro). The source of these receptors is a human donor with melanoma.

By share, this clone counts as medium-sized. This rearrangement joins TRBV6-1 to TRBJ2-7; D is perhaps TRBD1 (5 bases). V lost 2 bases and J 3 bases, leaving 11 bases between the germline ends. In germline, CDR1 is MNHNS, CDR2 SASEGT. CDR3 length: 14 residues. CDR3 nucleotides: TGTGCCAGCAGTGAAAGGGGCGAATACTACGAGCAGTACTTC. This encodes CASSERGEYYEQYF.

This chain links TRBV15 with TRBJ2-1; tentatively, D is TRBD1 or TRBD2 (6 bases each). The ends were cut back, 3 bases at V and 9 bases at J, with 21 bases in the middle. The V gene's germline CDR1 is LNHNV and CDR2 YYDKDF (reference sequence). The CDR3 contains 16 residues. The CDR3 DNA reads TGTGCCACCAGCAGGGGATCTGGGGGGCGTCCTATTGAGCAGTTCTTC. Translated, it gives CATSRGSGGRPIEQFF. The full variable domain, completed using reference TRBV15 and TRBJ2-1, is DAMVIQNPRYQVTQFGKPVTLSCSQTLNHNVMYWYQQKSSQAPKLLFHYYDKDFNNEADTPDNFQSRRPNTSFCFLDIRSPGLGDTAMYLCATSRGSGGRPIEQFFGPGTRLTVL.

The chain has TRBV6-1 and TRBJ2-4, with TRBD1 as a possible D gene (5 bases). The ends were cut back, 2 bases at V and 0 bases at J, with 8 bases in the middle. The CDR3 is made up of 15 amino acids. CDR1 is MNHNS and CDR2 is SASEGT in the germline V gene. The CDR3 DNA reads as TGTGCCAGCAGTGAAAGACAGCTAGCCAAAAACATTCAGTACTTC. Protein sequence: CASSERQLAKNIQYF.

The chain uses TRBV5-1 and TRBJ1-4; D is unclear. The V gene lost 0 bases and the J gene lost 4 bases, with 10 bases spanning the gap. CDR1 SGHRS and CDR2 YFSETQ come from the germline V gene. This CDR3 spans 15 amino acids. The CDR3 coding sequence is TGCGCCAGCAGCTTGGCCCAAGGCCTTAATGAAAAACTGTTTTTT. Encoded protein: CASSLAQGLNEKLFF.

The genes are TRBV18 and TRBJ1-1, with no clear D. Trimming removed 8 bases at V and 3 bases at J, with 13 bases between. There are 13 residues in the CDR3. Germline V gene data show CDR1 as KGHSH and CDR2 as LQKENI. CDR3 DNA sequence: TGTGCCAGCCGCGACCAGGTAGACACTGAAGCTTTCTTT. Encoded protein: CASRDQVDTEAFF.

The rearrangement uses TRBV19 and TRBJ1-6; D is undetermined. Germline V lookup: CDR1 LNHDA, CDR2 SQIVND (reference sequence). The CDR3 is made up of 17 amino acids. V was cut by 7 bases and J by 0 bases, with 16 bases left in between. This CDR3 reads CASKKNKPSSYNSPLHF. In DNA, the CDR3 is TGTGCCAGTAAGAAAAACAAGCCCAGCTCCTATAATTCACCCCTCCACTTT.

This clone was seen just once. V and J are TRBV7-8 and TRBJ2-7; a possible D gene is TRBD2 (6 bases). Germline loops: CDR1 SGHVS, CDR2 FQNEAQ. The V gene lost 4 bases and the J gene lost 1 base, with 20 bases spanning the gap. CDR3 length equals 17 residues. This chain's CDR3 is CASSSPASWRGSYEQYF. The CDR3 DNA reads TGTGCCAGCAGCTCCCCGGCCTCGTGGCGGGGATCCTACGAGCAGTACTTC.

V and J are TRBV19 and TRBJ1-3; D perhaps matches TRBD1 (5 bases). V was shortened by 5 bases and J by 0 bases, with 14 bases between the two germline ends. The CDR3 has 16 residues. The V gene's germline CDR1 is LNHDA and CDR2 SQIVND (reference sequence). The CDR3 DNA reads TGTGCCAGTAGTTCCGCGGGACCGCGCTCTGGAAACACCATATATTTT. Translated: CASSSAGPRSGNTIYF. The full variable domain, its missing parts supplied by reference TRBV19 and TRBJ1-3, is DGGITQSPKYLFRKEGQNVTLSCEQNLNHDAMYWYRQDPGQGLRLIYYSQIVNDFQKGDIAEGYSVSREKKESFPLTVTSAQKNPTAFYLCASSSAGPRSGNTIYFGEGSWLTVV.

Comments on this clone: Relative to the germline gene, one junction end is altered; a read error may explain this. The chain joins TRBV5-1 to TRBJ1-3; D gene unclear. Looked up from germline, CDR1 is SGHRS and CDR2 is YFSETQ. This CDR3 has 13 amino acids. In nucleotides, the CDR3 is TGCGCCAGCAGCTTCAGCGCAGGAAACACCGTATATTTT. Translated: CASSFSAGNTVYF.

This clone appeared a few times. V and J are TRBV14 and TRBJ1-1; D not certain. Trimming stripped 1 base from V and 0 bases from J, with 6 bases between. Germline V gene data show CDR1 as SGHDN and CDR2 as FVKESK. The CDR3 is 14 residues long. For the CDR3, the DNA is TGTGCCAGCAGCCAAGCGGGTATGAACACTGAAGCTTTCTTT. Translating gives CASSQAGMNTEAFF.

A few counts support this clone. CDR3 coding DNA: TGTGCCAGCAGCTTTTCCTACCGAGATACGCAGTATTTT. Its protein product is CASSFSYRDTQYF. J is TRBJ2-3 and V is TRBV11-3, with no clear D. CDR1 is SGHNT and CDR2 is YENEEA in the germline V gene. This CDR3 is 13 amino acids long. V was shortened by 3 bases and J by 5 bases, with 9 bases between the two germline ends.

The chain carries TRBV7-6 and TRBJ2-7; no reliable D call. CDR1 SGHVS and CDR2 FNYEAQ come from the germline V gene. The CDR3 spans 15 residues. Trimming stripped 5 bases from V and 0 bases from J, with 14 bases between. CDR3 nucleotide sequence: TGTGCCAGCAGCCCCTTAGCATTAAGCTCCTACGAGCAGTACTTC. Translating gives CASSPLALSSYEQYF. Looking up the rest from reference TRBV7-6 and TRBJ2-7 gives the full variable domain: GAGVSQSPRYKVTKRGQDVALRCDPISGHVSLYWYRQALGQGPEFLTYFNYEAQQDKSGLPNDRFSAERPEGSISTLTIQRTEQRDSAMYRCASSPLALSSYEQYFGPGTRLTVT.

The chain uses TRBV18 and TRBJ2-7; 9 positions agree with TRBD1. The CDR3 has 14 residues. CDR1 KGHSH and CDR2 LQKENI come from the germline V gene. V shed 3 bases, J shed 6 bases, and the junction held 6 bases outside the gene matches. The CDR3 DNA reads TGTGCCAGCTCACCTTCGGGACAGGGTCGCGAGCAGTACTTC. The encoded protein is CASSPSGQGREQYF.

This clone was picked up a small number of times. The chain has TRBV2 and TRBJ1-5; TRBD1 matches at 8 bases. Germline assignment: CDR1 SNHLY and CDR2 FYNNEI. This CDR3 has 15 amino acids. Trimming removed 1 base from V and 8 bases from J; junction bases left unmatched: 7. Here the CDR3 reads CASSEDSGGAKPQHF. The CDR3 DNA reads TGTGCCAGCAGTGAAGATTCAGGGGGCGCGAAGCCCCAGCATTTT.

V usage is TRBV7-3 and J usage is TRBJ2-3; TRBD2 agrees at 8 bases. This CDR3 spans 14 amino acids. V was clipped by 4 bases and J by 4 bases; unmatched bases: 4. Germline loops: CDR1 SGHTA, CDR2 FQGTGA. CDR3 sequence (DNA): TGTGCCAGCAGCTCCGGGGGGGGTCCAGATACGCAGTATTTT. It translates to CASSSGGGPDTQYF.

The V gene is TRBV7-8, the J gene TRBJ2-3, with 13 bases that match TRBD2. Trimming removed 8 bases from V and 0 bases from J; junction bases left unmatched: 11. Germline-derived CDR1 and CDR2 are SGHVS and FQNEAQ. The CDR3 is 18 amino acids. CDR3 amino acids: CASGGLGLAGLSTDTQYF. The CDR3 DNA reads TGTGCCAGCGGGGGATTGGGACTAGCGGGGCTCAGCACAGATACGCAGTATTTT.

The chain combines TRBV11-2 with TRBJ1-2; D is possibly TRBD1 (6 bases). CDR3 length: 17 residues. Trimming pared 5 bases from V and 4 bases from J, leaving 23 bases between. CDR1 is SGHAT, CDR2 FQNNGV, per germline. The CDR3 sequence is CASSLRSPDRNFYGYTF. Written as DNA, the CDR3 is TGTGCCAGCAGCCTCCGATCACCCGACAGGAACTTCTATGGCTACACCTTC.

The chain links TRBV21-1 to TRBJ1-1. TRBV21-1 is a pseudogene segment. The CDR3 totals 16 residues. Here the CDR3 reads CASSQGRVFMNTEAFF. CDR3 nucleotide sequence: TGTGCCAGCAGCCAAGGGCGGGTGTTCATGAACACTGAAGCTTTCTTT.

V usage is TRBV15 and J usage is TRBJ2-7; the D is unclear. CDR1 and CDR2 (germline): LNHNV, YYDKDF (reference sequence). V was cut by 3 bases and J by 3 bases, with 9 bases left in between. The CDR3 has 13 residues. CDR3: CATSRETGYEQYF. The CDR3 region has the DNA TGTGCCACCAGCAGGGAAACGGGCTACGAGCAGTACTTC.

This chain connects TRBV7-8 to TRBJ1-3; D is uncertain. This CDR3 region has 16 residues. Germline loops: CDR1 SGHVS, CDR2 FQNEAQ. Trimming shortened V by 4 bases and J by 2 bases, and 15 bases separated the two germline ends. CDR3: CASSSTYVSTGNTIYF. The CDR3 DNA follows: TGTGCCAGCAGCTCGACTTATGTGTCTACTGGAAACACCATATATTTT.

This clone was seen a few times. The chain combines TRBV2 with TRBJ2-2; D remains ambiguous. Trimming took 6 bases from V and 2 from J, leaving 10 bases between them. Germline V gene data show CDR1 as SNHLY and CDR2 as FYNNEI. The length of the CDR3 is 14 residues. CDR3: CASRVGINTGELFF. For the CDR3, the DNA is TGTGCCAGCAGAGTGGGCATTAACACCGGGGAGCTGTTTTTT.

V usage is TRBV6-4 and J usage is TRBJ1-5, with a possible D match to TRBD1 (6 bases). Per the germline V gene, CDR1 is MRHNA and CDR2 is SNTAGT. The CDR3 runs to 17 residues. Trimming removed 4 bases at V and 11 bases at J, with 27 bases between. CDR3 sequence reads: CASSGRFIGGPWEAQHF. The CDR3, as DNA: TGTGCCAGCAGTGGGCGGTTTATCGGGGGGCCTTGGGAGGCCCAGCATTTT.

The CDR3 reads CASGPDRPNYGYTF. The CDR3 coding sequence is TGCGCCAGCGGGCCGGACAGGCCCAACTATGGCTACACCTTC. The rearrangement joins TRBV5-1 to TRBJ1-2, with 7 bases matching TRBD1. The ends lost 7 bases at V and 2 bases at J; junction bases unmatched: 8. The CDR3 sequence is 14 residues long. Germline values: CDR1 SGHRS, CDR2 YFSETQ.

The CDR3 reads CASSLGAGIGELFF. The CDR3, as DNA: TGTGCCAGCAGCTTAGGAGCCGGGATCGGGGAGCTGTTTTTT. The chain combines TRBV11-3 with TRBJ2-2; D may be TRBD2 (5 bases). V lost 1 base, J lost 7 bases, and 10 bases lay in between. The germline V gene has CDR1 SGHNT and CDR2 YENEEA. The CDR3 has 14 amino acids.

The rearrangement links TRBV11-2 to TRBJ2-3, with D possibly TRBD2 on 6 matching bases. V was shortened by 5 bases and J by 5 bases, with 20 bases between the two germline ends. The CDR3 length is 16 residues. Germline CDR1 reads SGHAT; CDR2 reads FQNNGV. The DNA for the CDR3 is TGTGCCAGCAGCCGCGGGGTAGCCCAGAGGGGAGATACGCAGTATTTT. It specifies CASSRGVAQRGDTQYF.

The table lists this clone with a few counts. The rearrangement uses TRBV7-8 and TRBJ2-1; D not certain. Germline values: CDR1 SGHVS, CDR2 FQNEAQ. The V and J ends lost 5 bases and 3 bases respectively, with 8 bases between them. This CDR3 is built from 13 residues. The CDR3 sequence: CASSAQIYNEQFF. CDR3 in DNA: TGTGCCAGCAGCGCCCAGATCTACAATGAGCAGTTCTTC.

The rearrangement links TRBV11-2 to TRBJ1-1; 10 positions agree with TRBD1. Germline CDR1 and CDR2: SGHAT and FQNNGV. V was pared by 5 bases and J by 5 bases, with 14 bases of the junction left unmatched. The CDR3 has 17 residues. Here the CDR3 reads CASSLRDRGWGGTEAFF. The CDR3 nucleotides are TGTGCCAGCAGCCTTAGGGACAGGGGTTGGGGCGGGACTGAAGCTTTCTTT.